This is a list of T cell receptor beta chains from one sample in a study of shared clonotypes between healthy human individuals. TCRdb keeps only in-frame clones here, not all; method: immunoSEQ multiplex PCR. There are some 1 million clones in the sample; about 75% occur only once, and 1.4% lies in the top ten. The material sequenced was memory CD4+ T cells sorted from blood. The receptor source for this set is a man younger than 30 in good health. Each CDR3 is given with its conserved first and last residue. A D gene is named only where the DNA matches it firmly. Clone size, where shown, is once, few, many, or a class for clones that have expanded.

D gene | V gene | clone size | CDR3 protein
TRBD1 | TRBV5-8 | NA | CASSLGAGTGEYEQYF
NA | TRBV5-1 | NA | CASSLPPTYEQYF
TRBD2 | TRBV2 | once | CASSEAGTRADTQYF
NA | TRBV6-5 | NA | CASSYRDGPYEQYF
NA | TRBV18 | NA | CASSPFITGNNEKLFF
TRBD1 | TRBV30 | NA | CARRTGTNEKLFF
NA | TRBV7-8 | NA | CASSLGWQNPWNTEAFF
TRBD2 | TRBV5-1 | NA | CASSTSGRARYEQYF
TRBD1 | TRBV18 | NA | CASSLGTGGTQHF
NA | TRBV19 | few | CASSMWRGSSYNEQFF
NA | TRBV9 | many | CASSVLQGTEAFF
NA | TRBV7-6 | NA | CASSRGVYGGLGRNQETQYF
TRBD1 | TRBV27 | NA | CASSPRTGGAYNQPQHF
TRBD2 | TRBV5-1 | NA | CASSPGLAGGPANEQFF
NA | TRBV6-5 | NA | CASRSTGSGNTIYF
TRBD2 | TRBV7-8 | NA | CASSPREGSYNEQFF